The 27 T cell receptor beta chains below come from one sample, sequenced in a study of CD8 T cells in ankylosing spondylitis. Study observations and caveats: Blood of patients with ankylosing spondylitis appeared to be characterized by a TCR beta motif of several highly homologous variants.

No antigen has been assigned to these receptors. Each CDR3 protein is one row after TCRdb ran MiXCR on the 5' RACE reads. The sample lists 500,000 or so distinct CDR3 sequences; approximately 5% were seen once. Material: blood, either unsorted or a sorted T cell fraction (not recorded which). These receptors were obtained from a male donor with ankylosing spondylitis.

This clonotype came up many times. The V gene is TRBV29-1, the J gene TRBJ2-3, with TRBD2 matching over 12 bases. Germline trimming cut 7 bases from V and 1 base from J; bases unmatched to any gene: 6. Germline CDR1 and CDR2: SQVTM and ANQGSEA. The CDR3 sequence is 15 residues long. CDR3 in amino acids: CSGRLAGARTDTQYF. CDR3 sequence (DNA): TGCAGCGGCCGACTAGCGGGGGCCCGCACAGATACGCAGTATTTT.

There are many counts of this clonotype. The chain has TRBV27 and TRBJ2-7, with 7 bases aligning to TRBD2. V dropped 5 bases and J dropped 3; count of bases not matched to a gene: 7. Germline V gives CDR1 MNHEY, CDR2 SMNVEV (reference sequence). The CDR3 runs 14 residues. DNA of the CDR3: TGTGCCAGCAGTCGGGGGGTTGCCGGCTACGAGCAGTACTTC. Translated: CASSRGVAGYEQYF.

The V call is TRBV20-1, the J call TRBJ1-1; the D gene is possibly TRBD1 (5 bases). CDR3 size: 13 residues. Germline assignment: CDR1 DFQATT and CDR2 SNEGSKA (reference sequence). V dropped 8 bases and J dropped 0 bases, with 13 bases sitting between them. The CDR3 bases are TGCAGTCCCCTCAGGGAAATGAACACTGAAGCTTTCTTT. The encoded protein is CSPLREMNTEAFF.

This clonotype was seen repeatedly, ten times or more. This chain joins TRBV20-1 and TRBJ2-7, with 9 nucleotides matching TRBD2. The CDR3 runs 15 residues. Germline V lookup: CDR1 DFQATT, CDR2 SNEGSKA (reference sequence). With V trimmed by 2 bases and J by 7 bases, 12 bases remained unmatched. In nucleotides, the CDR3 is TGCAGTGCTAGACCTAGCGGGACCACCTGGGGGGAGCAGTACTTC. Translation gives CSARPSGTTWGEQYF.

V is TRBV3-1 and J is TRBJ2-2; 10 nucleotides agree with TRBD1. V shed 6 bases and J 10 bases; nucleotides not matched to a gene: 11. CDR3 length equals 15 residues. The germline CDR1 and CDR2 sequences are LGHDT and YNNKEL (reference sequence). The CDR3: CASSAWDRGLVELFF. The CDR3 DNA follows: TGTGCCAGCAGTGCTTGGGACAGGGGATTAGTGGAGCTGTTTTTT.

Note on this clonotype: A read error may account for a junction end that differs from germline. CDR3 coding DNA: TGCTGTGCTAGACCCCTAAGGGTCGGGGCACGAGAGACCCAGTACTTC. It specifies CCARPLRVGARETQYF. The V call is TRBV20-1, the J call TRBJ2-5; D may match TRBD1 or TRBD2 (5 bases each). This CDR3 has 16 residues. Germline V gene lookup returns CDR1 DFQATT and CDR2 SNEGSKA (reference sequence).

This clonotype was observed at least ten times. The chain is built from TRBV20-1 and TRBJ1-1, with unresolved D. The CDR3 is made up of 10 amino acids. Between the trimmed V and J ends, which lost 1 base and 8 bases, there was a span of 5 bases. CDR1 is DFQATT, CDR2 SNEGSKA, per germline (reference sequence). The CDR3 DNA reads TGCAGTGCTAGAGCGATCGAAGCTTTCTTT. As protein: CSARAIEAFF.

This clonotype was seen repeatedly, ten times or more. The rearrangement uses TRBV4-1 and TRBJ2-1, with 10 positions matching TRBD2. CDR3 length: 15 residues. Germline assignment: CDR1 MGHRA and CDR2 YSYEKL. The trim removed 8 bases at V and 2 bases at J, leaving 6 bases unmatched. CDR3 nucleotide sequence: TGCGCCAGCGCTAGCGGGAGACGGCCCTACAATGAGCAGTTCTTC. This gives the protein CASASGRRPYNEQFF.

Ten or more counts support this clonotype. This sequence joins TRBV10-3 and TRBJ2-7; TRBD2 matches 7 bases. The germline CDR1 and CDR2 sequences are ENHRY and SYGVKD. This CDR3 is built from 14 residues. Trimming removed 4 bases from V and 5 bases from J; junction bases left unmatched: 8. CDR3 loop: CAISGAGWSDEQYF. CDR3 coding DNA: TGTGCCATCAGTGGAGCGGGATGGAGTGACGAGCAGTACTTC.

This clonotype occurred many times. The rearrangement joins TRBV28 to TRBJ1-5; D gene uncertain. V shed 5 bases and J shed 1 base, with 9 bases lying between them. The CDR3 totals 14 residues. Germline V gene sequence: CDR1 MDHEN, CDR2 SYDVKM. The DNA for the CDR3 is TGTGCCAGCAGTAGAGTCCAAAGCAATCAGCCCCAGCATTTT. Residues: CASSRVQSNQPQHF.

This clonotype was seen a handful of times. The gene calls are TRBV20-1 and TRBJ2-5; D remains unclear. Germline V lookup: CDR1 DFQATT, CDR2 SNEGSKA (reference sequence). The CDR3 loop spans 17 amino acids. Trimming removed 1 base at V and 5 bases at J, with 23 bases between. CDR3 DNA sequence: TGCAGTGCTAGAGCAACTACTGCCCGGCCGCTTGCGGAGACCCAGTACTTC. It specifies CSARATTARPLAETQYF.

This clonotype has a count of ten or more. V and J are TRBV11-1 and TRBJ2-1, with D tentatively TRBD2 (7 bases). V was trimmed by 5 bases and J by 3 bases, leaving 23 bases between them. The CDR3 consists of 18 residues. Germline V gene lookup returns CDR1 SGHAT and CDR2 FQDESV (reference sequence). CDR3 coding DNA: TGTGCCAGCAGCCCACCCCTTGGGGGGGGGCACATCTACAATGAGCAGTTCTTC. As protein: CASSPPLGGGHIYNEQFF.

This clonotype was seen repeatedly, ten times or more. V gene TRBV4-3 combines with J gene TRBJ2-7, with 11 bases aligning to TRBD2. The germline gives CDR1 LGHNA, CDR2 YSLEER. The CDR3 runs 16 residues. The J segment lost 6 bases and the V segment lost 0 bases, leaving 7 bases of the junction unmatched. The CDR3 DNA follows: TGCGCCAGCAGCCAAGATCGCCTAGCGGGAGGAAGCGAGCAGTACTTC. Protein: CASSQDRLAGGSEQYF.

Many counts were recorded for this clonotype. The gene calls are TRBV12-3 or TRBV12-4 and TRBJ1-2; no reliable D call. The CDR3 covers 13 residues. Trimming stripped 3 bases from V and 5 bases from J, with 10 bases between. The CDR3 bases are TGTGCCAGCAGTTTCGGGATAGCTTATGGCTACACCTTC. Translation: CASSFGIAYGYTF.

Ten or more counts support this clonotype. The chain recombines TRBV29-1 with TRBJ1-2, with TRBD1 matching over 8 bases. Unmatched junction bases numbered 4, after V lost 7 bases and J lost 6 bases. The length of the CDR3 is 11 residues. Looked up from germline, CDR1 is SQVTM and CDR2 is ANQGSEA. The CDR3 DNA sequence: TGCAGCGGCCGGGACAGGAATGGCTACACCTTC. It is translated as CSGRDRNGYTF.

About this clonotype itself: This may come from a read error, since a much larger clone is one base off. The chain employs TRBV7-9 and TRBJ2-7; D is ambiguous. This CDR3 contains 12 residues. Germline assignment: CDR1 SEHNR and CDR2 FQNEAQ (reference sequence). The CDR3 DNA follows: TGTGCCAGGAGCTACATTTCCTACGAGCAGTACTTC. Encoded protein: CARSYISYEQYF.

There are many counts of this clonotype. The rearrangement links TRBV4-2 to TRBJ2-5; D gene unclear. Germline loops: CDR1 LGHNA, CDR2 YNFKEQ. Trimming cost V 1 base and J 5 bases, with 14 bases left between them. This CDR3 is built from 15 residues. The CDR3 DNA sequence: TGTGCCAGCAGCCAAGTGGCCCCCGATCGGGAGACCCAGTACTTC. Amino acids: CASSQVAPDRETQYF.

This clonotype was seen repeatedly, ten times or more. This chain uses TRBV15 with TRBJ2-5; 11 nucleotides align to TRBD2. V shed 4 bases, J shed 4 bases, and the junction held 8 bases outside the gene matches. The CDR3 has 16 residues. From germline, CDR1 is LNHNV and CDR2 YYDKDF (reference sequence). The CDR3 protein is CATSTGTSGTRETQYF. Written as DNA, the CDR3 is TGTGCCACCAGCACCGGGACTAGCGGCACCAGAGAGACCCAGTACTTC.

This clonotype has ten or more counts. V and J are TRBV6-1 and TRBJ1-1, with D possibly being TRBD1 (6 bases). This CDR3 region has 15 residues. CDR1 MNHNS and CDR2 SASEGT come from the germline V gene. The ends were cut back, 4 bases at V and 2 bases at J, with 14 bases in the middle. This CDR3 is CASSVRPGENTEAFF. The CDR3 coding sequence is TGTGCCAGCAGTGTGCGACCAGGGGAAAACACTGAAGCTTTCTTT.

This clonotype was observed many times. J is TRBJ2-5 and V is TRBV20-1; a possible D gene is TRBD2 (7 bases). The CDR3 spans 15 residues. Germline values: CDR1 DFQATT, CDR2 SNEGSKA (reference sequence). V lost 5 bases and J lost 2, with 18 bases in between. The CDR3 sequence: CSAGRGGGEQETQYF. Written as DNA, the CDR3 is TGCAGTGCTGGCCGGGGAGGGGGAGAACAAGAGACCCAGTACTTC.

This clonotype was found many times. This chain connects TRBV6-2 or TRBV6-3 to TRBJ1-1; 7 nucleotides line up with TRBD1. The CDR3 is made up of 14 amino acids. Per the germline V gene, CDR1 is MNHEY and CDR2 is SVGEGT. With 6 bases clipped from V and 10 bases from J, the junction kept 14 bases outside the gene matches. The CDR3 loop reads CASRPSGGDLGAFF. As DNA, the CDR3 is TGTGCCAGCAGACCCTCAGGGGGAGATCTTGGAGCTTTCTTT.

This clonotype was counted many times. V usage is TRBV7-6 and J usage is TRBJ1-1; unclear D gene. The germline V gene has CDR1 SGHVS and CDR2 FNYEAQ. V was clipped by 1 base and J by 6 bases, with 12 bases between them. CDR3 length: 14 amino acids. CDR3 in amino acids: CASSLGLRRSEAFF. The CDR3 nucleotides read TGTGCCAGCAGCTTAGGTCTCCGGCGCTCTGAAGCTTTCTTT.

The gene calls are TRBV28 and TRBJ1-4; 9 bases agree with TRBD1. The junction had 8 bases not matched to a gene; V was cut back by 4 bases and J by 8 bases. CDR3 length equals 15 residues. Germline assignment: CDR1 MDHEN and CDR2 SYDVKM. Here the CDR3 DNA reads TGTGCCAGCAGTTCCGGACAGGGGTTTCGAGAAAAACTGTTTTTT. Translated: CASSSGQGFREKLFF.

This clonotype was counted many times. The CDR3 region has the DNA TGCAGTGCTAAACCAGGGGGGACTGAAGCTTTCTTT. Translated: CSAKPGGTEAFF. The chain couples TRBV20-1 to TRBJ1-1; 7 bases map to TRBD1. With 4 bases clipped from V and 5 bases from J, the junction kept 4 bases outside the gene matches. This CDR3 spans 12 amino acids. The V gene's germline CDR1 is DFQATT and CDR2 SNEGSKA (reference sequence).

This clonotype was counted many times. The chain employs TRBV5-5 and TRBJ1-2; D unresolved. In germline, CDR1 is SGHKS, CDR2 YYEKEE (reference sequence). The V and J ends lost 1 base and 1 base respectively, with 14 bases between them. This CDR3 contains 16 residues. The CDR3 nucleotides are TGTGCCAGCAGCTTGATTAGTAACAGTCGTAACTATGGCTACACCTTC. This sequence encodes CASSLISNSRNYGYTF.

Only a few counts were recorded for this clonotype. The V and J genes are TRBV4-3 and TRBJ2-7; 9 bases agree with TRBD2. V was pared by 4 bases and J by 0 bases, with 7 bases of the junction left unmatched. The length of the CDR3 is 16 residues. In germline, CDR1 is LGHNA, CDR2 YSLEER. The CDR3 nucleotides read TGCGCCAGCAGCCTCGGCGCGGGGGGGGCCTCCTACGAGCAGTACTTC. Encoded protein: CASSLGAGGASYEQYF.

This chain uses TRBV4-3 with TRBJ2-7, with D perhaps being TRBD1 or TRBD2 (5 bases each). The CDR3 is made up of 16 amino acids. Germline CDR1 reads LGHNA; CDR2 reads YSLEER. Deletions cut 7 bases from V and 0 bases from J, with 19 bases between. The CDR3 loop is CASTQGRDHLSYEQYF. The CDR3 DNA reads as TGCGCCAGCACGCAGGGCCGGGACCACCTCTCCTACGAGCAGTACTTC.